This T cell receptor (beta chain) was observed in a study of vaccination effects on CD4 cells after COVID-19. The overall study: Post-vaccine sample collection fell at a median of 72 days after the second dose.

As for this clone: Its antigen is unknown.

Prior to sequencing, the ViraFEST assay stimulated PBMC with viral peptide pools, which expanded the antigen-specific CD4+ T cells. Culture lasted roughly 9 days before CD4+ T cell isolation. Each participant was given two doses of one vaccine (BNT162b2 or mRNA-1273). In the vaccine recipients, nucleocapsid antibodies were negative and there was no prior SARS-CoV-2 infection. Half-medium changes using IL-2 medium occurred on days 3 and 7. This table comes from immunoSEQ multiplex PCR, and its TCRdb copy is limited to in-frame clones, with some not included. Counted here are about 46,000 clones, 65% to 80% occurring once; the ten biggest clones make up more than 13%. This clonotype was sampled from a human donor who received a COVID-19 vaccine. Material: CD4+ T cells from PBMCs cultured with HCoV-OC43 spike peptides, obtained after COVID-19 vaccination. Subset reported: HCoV-OC43 spike overlapping peptide pool stimulation.

DNA for the CDR3: TGCGCCAGCAGCCGTGAGACAAAACCCTACAATGAGCAGTTCTTC. Its translation: CASSRETKPYNEQFF. This sequence joins TRBV4-1 and TRBJ2-1, with D unresolved. The CDR3 sequence is 15 residues long. V was clipped by 4 bases and J by 2 bases, with 12 bases between them. The V gene's germline CDR1 is MGHRA and CDR2 YSYEKL.